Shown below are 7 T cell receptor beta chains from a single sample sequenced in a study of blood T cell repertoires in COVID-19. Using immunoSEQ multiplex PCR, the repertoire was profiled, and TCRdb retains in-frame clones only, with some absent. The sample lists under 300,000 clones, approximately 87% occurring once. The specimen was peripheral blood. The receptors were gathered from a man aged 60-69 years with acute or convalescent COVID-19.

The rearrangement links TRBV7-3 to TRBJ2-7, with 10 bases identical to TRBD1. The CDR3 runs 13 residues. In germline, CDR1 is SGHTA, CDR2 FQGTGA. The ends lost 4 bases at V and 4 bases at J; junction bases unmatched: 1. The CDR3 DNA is TGTGCCAGCAGCTCGGACAGGGGGTACGAGCAGTACTTC. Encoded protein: CASSSDRGYEQYF.

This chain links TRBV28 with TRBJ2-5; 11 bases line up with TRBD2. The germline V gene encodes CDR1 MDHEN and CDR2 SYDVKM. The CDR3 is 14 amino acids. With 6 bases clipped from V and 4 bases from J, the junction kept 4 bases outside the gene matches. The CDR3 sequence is CASRLAGVVETQYF. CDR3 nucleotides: TGTGCCAGCAGACTAGCGGGAGTAGTAGAGACCCAGTACTTC.

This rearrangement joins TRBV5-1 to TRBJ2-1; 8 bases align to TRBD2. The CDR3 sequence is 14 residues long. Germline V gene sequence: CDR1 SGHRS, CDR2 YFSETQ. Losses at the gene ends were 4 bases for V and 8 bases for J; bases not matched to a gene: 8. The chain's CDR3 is CASSPGGARDEQFF. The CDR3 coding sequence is TGCGCCAGCAGCCCGGGGGGGGCTAGGGATGAGCAGTTCTTC.

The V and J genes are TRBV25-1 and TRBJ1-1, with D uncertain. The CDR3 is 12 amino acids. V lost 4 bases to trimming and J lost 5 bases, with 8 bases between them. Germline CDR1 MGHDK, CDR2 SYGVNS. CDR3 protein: CASSASGTEAFF. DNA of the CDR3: TGTGCCAGCAGTGCCTCCGGGACTGAAGCTTTCTTT.

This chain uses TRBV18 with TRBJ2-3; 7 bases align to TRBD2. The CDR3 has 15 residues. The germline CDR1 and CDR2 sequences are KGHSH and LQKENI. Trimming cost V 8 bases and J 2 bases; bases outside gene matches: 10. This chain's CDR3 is CASPKTAGVTDTQYF. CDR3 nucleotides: TGTGCCAGCCCGAAGACGGCGGGAGTCACAGATACGCAGTATTTT.

The CDR3 protein is CASSQVYPGSTDTQYF. CDR3 bases: TGCGCCAGCAGTCAAGTCTATCCGGGGAGCACAGATACGCAGTATTTT. V gene TRBV23-1 combines with J gene TRBJ2-3, with D perhaps TRBD2 (5 bases). TRBV23-1 is flagged as an ORF with uncertain function. V was clipped by 2 bases and J by 0 bases, with 12 bases between them. The CDR3 covers 16 residues.

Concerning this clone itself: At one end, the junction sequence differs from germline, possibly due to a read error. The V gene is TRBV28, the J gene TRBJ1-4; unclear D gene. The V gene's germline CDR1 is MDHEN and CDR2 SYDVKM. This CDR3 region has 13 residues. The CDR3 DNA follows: TGTGCCAGCAGTTTCCAAACTTATGAAAAACTGTTTTTT. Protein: CASSFQTYEKLFF.